This T cell receptor beta chain comes out of a study of T cell responses to AZD1222 COVID-19 vaccine. The CDR3 has 14 amino acids. Germline lookup yields CDR1 SGHRS and CDR2 YFSETQ. The V and J ends lost 3 bases and 7 bases respectively, with 14 bases between them. Measured with immunoSEQ multiplex PCR; TCRdb has only the in-frame clones, and not every one. The repertoire holds 130,000 to 150,000 clones, with 90% to 95% as singletons. The receptor's source is an adult in good health. V and J are TRBV5-1 and TRBJ2-1, with D maybe TRBD1 (6 bases). Specimen: peripheral blood, collected on day 0 of AZD1222 vaccination. CDR3 sequence: CASSWDGQGNEQFF. DNA of the CDR3: TGCGCCAGCAGCTGGGACGGTCAGGGGAATGAGCAGTTCTTC.